The next 5 T cell receptor beta chains were all read from a single sample in a study of cytomegalovirus exposure and HLA in healthy donors. The PCR contained 60 Vbeta and 13 Jbeta primers. Produced via immunoSEQ multiplex PCR; TCRdb's table is partial and in-frame only. The top ten hold about 4.4% of the sample, which has approximately 110,000 clones, about 74% seen once. The sequenced material came from PBMCs. These receptors originate from a woman aged 45-65 years in good health and CMV-seropositive.

The V gene is TRBV2, the J gene TRBJ2-1, with TRBD2 matching over 12 bases. V lost 3 bases, J lost 9 bases, and 3 bases stayed unmatched. The CDR3 runs 14 residues. Germline CDR1 reads SNHLY; CDR2 reads FYNNEI. The CDR3 DNA follows: TGTGCCAGCAGTGAGTCTAGCGGGGGGGCTGAGCAGTTCTTC. Encoded protein: CASSESSGGAEQFF.

This chain links TRBV2 with TRBJ2-3; the D gene is possibly TRBD1 (5 bases). This CDR3 region has 13 residues. CDR1 SNHLY and CDR2 FYNNEI come from the germline V gene. The V end was cut by 7 bases, the J end by 1 base, with 9 bases between. CDR3 coding DNA: TGTGCCAGCAAGGAAGGGGGCACAGATACGCAGTATTTT. Its protein product is CASKEGGTDTQYF.

This clone was seen only a few times. In DNA form, the CDR3 reads TGTGCCAGCAGTTCCGGGACTAGCGGGAACACCGGGGAGCTGTTTTTT. Amino acid sequence: CASSSGTSGNTGELFF. The chain has TRBV2 and TRBJ2-2; 11 bases line up with TRBD2. Losses at the gene ends were 5 bases for V and 1 base for J; bases not matched to a gene: 3. The CDR3 runs to 16 residues. Germline-derived CDR1 and CDR2 are SNHLY and FYNNEI.

V gene TRBV12-5 combines with J gene TRBJ2-5; no clear D gene. The CDR3 spans 15 residues. Between the trimmed V and J ends, which lost 3 bases and 3 bases, there was a span of 14 bases. Germline CDR1 is LGHNT and CDR2 is FRNRAP. CDR3 loop: CASGLEEQKEETQYF. The CDR3 coding sequence is TGTGCTAGTGGTTTAGAGGAACAAAAAGAAGAGACCCAGTACTTC.

The rearrangement uses TRBV18 and TRBJ2-1, with D tentatively TRBD2 (5 bases). V shed 0 bases and J shed 4 bases, with 10 bases lying between them. This CDR3 contains 15 residues. Germline V CDR1 and CDR2: KGHSH, LQKENI. The CDR3 loop is CASSPPGRGYNEQFF. CDR3 sequence (DNA): TGTGCCAGCTCACCACCCGGCCGGGGTTACAATGAGCAGTTCTTC.